The 32 T cell receptor beta chains below all came from one sample that was sequenced in a study of blood T cell repertoires in COVID-19. Sequenced by immunoSEQ multiplex PCR; TCRdb stores in-frame clones only, minus some. The sample records around 270,000 clones, more than 85% being singletons. Sequenced: peripheral blood. Receptors were obtained from a person aged 18 to 35 with COVID-19, enrolled during active disease.

This rearrangement joins TRBV7-2 to TRBJ2-7, with 7 bases matching TRBD1. Germline V gives CDR1 SGHTA, CDR2 FQGNSA. After removal of 2 bases from V and 4 bases from J, the junction contained 14 bases not matched to a gene. The CDR3 extends over 17 amino acids. The CDR3 region is CASSLHLSIGGRYEQYF. CDR3 in DNA: TGTGCCAGCAGCTTACACTTATCTATAGGGGGCCGGTACGAGCAGTACTTC. The full variable domain, rest sourced from reference TRBV7-2 and TRBJ2-7, is GAGVSQSPSNKVTEKGKDVELRCDPISGHTALYWYRQSLGQGLEFLIYFQGNSAPDKSGLPSDRFSAERTGGSVSTLTIQRTQQEDSAVYLCASSLHLSIGGRYEQYFGPGTRLTVT.

The chain uses TRBV4-3 and TRBJ2-1; 8 bases fit TRBD2. The V segment lost 0 bases and the J segment 9 bases; nucleotides outside the gene matches: 10. The CDR3 covers 16 residues. Germline lookup yields CDR1 LGHNA and CDR2 YSLEER. Here the CDR3 reads CASSQDWGLVGGEQFF. CDR3 nucleotide sequence: TGCGCCAGCAGCCAAGATTGGGGACTAGTTGGTGGTGAGCAGTTCTTC.

This clone was found a few times. This sequence joins TRBV27 and TRBJ2-3; 7 bases are shared with TRBD2. The CDR3 loop spans 16 amino acids. Germline V gene sequence: CDR1 MNHEY, CDR2 SMNVEV (reference sequence). The ends lost 5 bases at V and 0 bases at J; junction bases unmatched: 8. CDR3 region: CASSKRREPSTDTQYF. The CDR3 coding sequence is TGTGCCAGCAGTAAAAGGCGGGAGCCCAGCACAGATACGCAGTATTTT.

On this clone: The limits of the CDR3 on the DNA are not certain, so only TCRdb's listed CDR3 is given. The chain carries TRBV24-1 and TRBJ2-3; the table names TRBD2, a call not compared with the DNA. Germline assignment: CDR1 KGHDR and CDR2 SFDVKD. A total of 18 residues make up the CDR3, ends included. This chain's CDR3 is CATSDFLRAGGSTDTQYF.

The gene calls are TRBV28 and TRBJ1-2; TRBD1 agrees at 10 bases. The CDR3 extends over 14 amino acids. Unmatched junction bases numbered 9, after V lost 10 bases and J lost 4 bases. Germline V CDR1 and CDR2: MDHEN, SYDVKM. The chain's CDR3 is CATQKGQGTYGYTF. The CDR3 DNA follows: TGTGCCACTCAAAAGGGACAGGGGACCTATGGCTACACCTTC.

The chain has TRBV7-9 and TRBJ1-3, with D perhaps TRBD1 (6 bases). Trimming took off 8 bases at V and 0 bases at J, with 11 bases between the two ends. The CDR3 runs 14 residues. Germline CDR1 reads SEHNR; CDR2 reads FQNEAQ (reference sequence). CDR3 loop: CASPQDSSGNTIYF. CDR3 in DNA: TGTGCCAGCCCTCAGGACAGCTCTGGAAACACCATATATTTT.

The chain employs TRBV7-6 and TRBJ2-7; TRBD1 is a possible D gene (6 bases). The CDR3 sequence is 15 residues long. Germline CDR1 and CDR2: SGHVS and FNYEAQ. The V end lost 5 bases, the J end lost 2 bases, and 16 bases lay between the germline ends. CDR3 DNA sequence: TGTGCCAGCAGCCCGATCCGGGACAACGCCTACGAGCAGTACTTC. It is translated as CASSPIRDNAYEQYF.

The rearrangement joins TRBV24-1 to TRBJ2-2, with TRBD1 matching 7 bases. With V trimmed by 10 bases and J by 4 bases, 8 bases remained unmatched. The CDR3 is 14 amino acids. Germline-derived CDR1 and CDR2 are KGHDR and SFDVKD. This chain's CDR3 is CATSEAGGTGELFF. The CDR3 DNA is TGTGCCACATCTGAGGCAGGGGGCACCGGGGAGCTGTTTTTT.

The chain carries TRBV7-9 and TRBJ2-7; 9 bases match TRBD1. This CDR3 has 16 residues. Germline assignment: CDR1 SEHNR and CDR2 FQNEAQ (reference sequence). The ends lost 1 base at V and 5 bases at J; junction bases unmatched: 9. The CDR3 nucleotides are TGTGCCAGCAGCTTAGGAGGGGGGACAGGGCTCGACGAGCAGTACTTC. It codes for CASSLGGGTGLDEQYF.

V usage is TRBV13 and J usage is TRBJ1-2, with D unclear. CDR1 is PRHDT, CDR2 FYEKMQ, per germline (reference sequence). The CDR3 spans 16 residues. V was trimmed by 0 bases and J by 3 bases, leaving 14 bases between them. As DNA, the CDR3 is TGTGCCAGCAGCTTAGGCCTAGTAAACCGAGACTATGGCTACACCTTC. The encoded protein is CASSLGLVNRDYGYTF.

The chain joins TRBV19 to TRBJ2-7, with TRBD1 matching over 12 bases. The CDR3 is made up of 14 amino acids. Trimming at V came to 5 bases and at J to 7 bases, leaving 6 bases not matched to a gene. From germline, CDR1 is LNHDA and CDR2 SQIVND (reference sequence). The CDR3 spells CASSPGQGAGEQYF. CDR3 nucleotides: TGTGCCAGTAGTCCGGGACAGGGGGCGGGGGAGCAGTACTTC.

This chain joins TRBV6-5 and TRBJ2-5; 13 positions agree with TRBD2. Germline CDR1 and CDR2: MNHEY and SVGAGI. This CDR3 is 14 amino acids long. The trim removed 11 bases at V and 4 bases at J, leaving 7 bases unmatched. The CDR3 sequence: CASRGLAGVETQYF. The CDR3 nucleotides are TGTGCCTCCCGAGGACTAGCGGGAGTAGAGACCCAGTACTTC.

The V call is TRBV27, the J call TRBJ2-7, with TRBD2 matching over 7 bases. V lost 5 bases and J lost 2; bases outside the gene matches: 9. The CDR3 spans 15 residues. Germline CDR1 MNHEY, CDR2 SMNVEV (reference sequence). The CDR3 loop is CASSASSAGAYEQYF. Written as DNA, the CDR3 is TGTGCCAGCAGTGCCTCCTCGGCGGGGGCCTACGAGCAGTACTTC.

The chain recombines TRBV6-5 with TRBJ2-7; D possibly corresponds to TRBD2 (5 bases). Trimming shortened V by 6 bases and J by 4 bases, and 13 bases separated the two germline ends. The CDR3 totals 13 residues. Germline CDR1 is MNHEY and CDR2 is SVGAGI. The CDR3 loop reads CASSGLYRYEQYF. The CDR3 DNA reads as TGTGCCAGCAGCGGACTTTATCGATACGAGCAGTACTTC.

CDR3 bases: TGTGCCTGGAGTAGCAGGGTGAACGAGCAGTACTTC. It encodes CAWSSRVNEQYF. This chain connects TRBV30 to TRBJ2-7; D possibly corresponds to TRBD1 (5 bases). The CDR3 consists of 12 residues. Germline CDR1 and CDR2: GTSNPN and SVGIG (reference sequence). V dropped 2 bases and J dropped 5 bases, with 10 bases sitting between them.

The V gene is TRBV5-5, the J gene TRBJ2-7, with TRBD1 matching 7 bases. V gave up 6 bases and J gave up 2 bases; unmatched junction bases: 5. The germline CDR1 and CDR2 sequences are SGHKS and YYEKEE (reference sequence). The CDR3 spans 13 residues. CDR3 amino acids: CASKPDRTYEQYF. The CDR3 region has the DNA TGTGCCAGCAAACCGGACAGGACCTACGAGCAGTACTTC.

The chain has TRBV12-3 or TRBV12-4 and TRBJ1-3; weak D call: TRBD1 (6 bases). The V end was cut by 6 bases, the J end by 4 bases, with 10 bases between. The CDR3 has 13 amino acids. The CDR3 loop is CASSPGAGNTIYF. In DNA, the CDR3 is TGTGCCAGCAGCCCAGGGGCCGGAAACACCATATATTTT.

V gene TRBV6-5 combines with J gene TRBJ1-4; TRBD1 might be the D (6 bases). CDR3 length: 14 amino acids. The ends were cut back, 8 bases at V and 7 bases at J, with 17 bases in the middle. Germline CDR1 reads MNHEY; CDR2 reads SVGAGI. The CDR3 nucleotides are TGTGCCAGCCGGGCCGGGACATTAGGTGAAAAACTGTTTTTT. This translates into CASRAGTLGEKLFF.

The chain recombines TRBV19 with TRBJ1-1; weak D call: TRBD1 (6 bases). The germline V gene has CDR1 LNHDA and CDR2 SQIVND (reference sequence). V shed 5 bases and J shed 0 bases, with 25 bases lying between them. The CDR3 is made up of 19 amino acids. The CDR3 coding sequence is TGTGCCAGTAGTTTGGTTGCATCAGGGGCGAGGGGAATGAACACTGAAGCTTTCTTT. It yields the protein CASSLVASGARGMNTEAFF.

The genes are TRBV7-2 and TRBJ1-1; a weak D match, TRBD1 (6 bases). This CDR3 is built from 14 residues. In germline, CDR1 is SGHTA, CDR2 FQGNSA. Trimming left V 1 base short and J 6 bases short, with 12 bases between. The DNA for the CDR3 is TGTGCCAGCAGCTTAGAGAGGACAGAGGCTGAAGCTTTCTTT. Translated: CASSLERTEAEAFF. Complete variable domain (other parts from reference TRBV7-2 and TRBJ1-1): GAGVSQSPSNKVTEKGKDVELRCDPISGHTALYWYRQSLGQGLEFLIYFQGNSAPDKSGLPSDRFSAERTGGSVSTLTIQRTQQEDSAVYLCASSLERTEAEAFFGQGTRLTVV.

The V call is TRBV6-5, the J call TRBJ2-7, with D possibly being TRBD1 (6 bases). Germline V gene lookup returns CDR1 MNHEY and CDR2 SVGAGI. The CDR3 contains 14 residues. The V gene lost 0 bases and the J gene lost 4 bases, with 10 bases spanning the gap. CDR3 nucleotide sequence: TGTGCCAGCAGTTACTCGGTCAGGGGTTACGAGCAGTACTTC. Its translation is CASSYSVRGYEQYF.

The genes are TRBV25-1 and TRBJ2-3; D ambiguous. The CDR3 has 13 amino acids. Trimming removed 4 bases from V and 1 base from J, with 6 bases in between. Germline CDR1 and CDR2: MGHDK and SYGVNS. CDR3 in DNA: TGTGCCAGCAGTGGCTATGGCACAGATACGCAGTATTTT. Translated, it gives CASSGYGTDTQYF.

As for this clone: At the DNA level, this CDR3 is encoded by other sequences in the same sample as well. The rearrangement links TRBV5-6 to TRBJ1-2, with D perhaps TRBD1 (5 bases). Germline CDR1 is SGHDT and CDR2 is YYEEEE. Trimming shortened V by 3 bases and J by 1 base, and 10 bases separated the two germline ends. The CDR3 extends over 14 amino acids. CDR3 nucleotide sequence: TGTGCCAGCAGCTCTGGGACTGTTAACTATGGCTACACCTTC. Translated: CASSSGTVNYGYTF.

This chain connects TRBV19 to TRBJ2-1, with D possibly being TRBD2 (5 bases). V was trimmed by 3 bases and J by 12 bases, leaving 12 bases between them. Germline V gives CDR1 LNHDA, CDR2 SQIVND (reference sequence). The CDR3 contains 12 residues. CDR3 loop: CASSISGLGQFF. Here the CDR3 DNA reads TGTGCCAGTAGTATTAGTGGACTGGGGCAGTTCTTC.

The CDR3 here is CATSEGDRATDTQYF. CDR3 DNA sequence: TGTGCCACCAGTGAGGGGGACAGGGCCACAGATACGCAGTATTTT. The rearrangement uses TRBV24-1 and TRBJ2-3, with TRBD1 matching 9 bases. Losses at the gene ends were 4 bases for V and 2 bases for J; bases not matched to a gene: 3. Germline V gene data show CDR1 as KGHDR and CDR2 as SFDVKD. The CDR3 runs to 15 residues.

The V and J genes are TRBV29-1 and TRBJ2-1, with TRBD1 matching 8 bases. Per the germline V gene, CDR1 is SQVTM and CDR2 is ANQGSEA. The V gene end was trimmed by 6 bases and the J gene end by 10 bases; junction bases not matched to a gene: 5. The CDR3 spans 11 residues. The CDR3 loop reads CSVNRGNEQFF. In DNA form, the CDR3 reads TGCAGCGTAAACAGGGGGAACGAGCAGTTCTTC.

This chain connects TRBV27 to TRBJ1-2, with D tentatively TRBD1 (6 bases). Between the trimmed V and J ends, which lost 4 bases and 10 bases, there was a span of 19 bases. The CDR3 loop spans 14 amino acids. CDR1 is MNHEY, CDR2 SMNVEV, per germline (reference sequence). The CDR3: CASSSTGFDPLYTF. As DNA, the CDR3 is TGTGCCAGCAGTTCGACAGGTTTCGACCCCCTCTACACCTTC.

CDR3 in amino acids: CAISESRRQANQPQHF. The CDR3 coding sequence is TGTGCCATCAGTGAGTCCCGTCGGCAGGCCAATCAGCCCCAGCATTTT. The chain uses TRBV10-3 and TRBJ1-5; D gene ambiguous. The CDR3 contains 16 residues. V was shortened by 0 bases and J by 3 bases, with 12 bases between the two germline ends. Germline-derived CDR1 and CDR2 are ENHRY and SYGVKD.

This clone was recorded once. The chain carries TRBV10-1 and TRBJ2-7; D unresolved. The CDR3 is made up of 13 amino acids. Germline values: CDR1 WNHNN, CDR2 SYGVQD (reference sequence). V lost 3 bases, J lost 0 bases, and 6 bases lay in between. The CDR3 loop reads CASSEIGSYEQYF. The CDR3 DNA sequence: TGCGCCAGCAGTGAAATCGGCTCCTACGAGCAGTACTTC.

The V call is TRBV19, the J call TRBJ2-3; tentative D call: TRBD2 (6 bases). This CDR3 comprises 15 residues. Looked up from germline, CDR1 is LNHDA and CDR2 is SQIVND (reference sequence). V dropped 6 bases and J dropped 4 bases, with 17 bases sitting between them. The CDR3 reads CASSRVGGAADTQYF. Here the CDR3 DNA reads TGTGCCAGTAGCAGAGTGGGCGGGGCGGCAGATACGCAGTATTTT. Based on the CDR3 plus reference TRBV19 and TRBJ2-3, the full variable domain is DGGITQSPKYLFRKEGQNVTLSCEQNLNHDAMYWYRQDPGQGLRLIYYSQIVNDFQKGDIAEGYSVSREKKESFPLTVTSAQKNPTAFYLCASSRVGGAADTQYFGPGTRLTVL.

The chain employs TRBV28 and TRBJ1-6; 8 bases agree with TRBD1. The CDR3 is 14 residues long. Germline V gene lookup returns CDR1 MDHEN and CDR2 SYDVKM. Losses at the gene ends were 6 bases for V and 10 bases for J; bases not matched to a gene: 8. In DNA form, the CDR3 reads TGTGCCAGCAGGCCCGGACAGGGAGGATCACCCCTCCACTTT. Its protein product is CASRPGQGGSPLHF.

The CDR3 bases are TGTGCCAGCAGTCCTCTAGGGACAGAAGAGACCCAGTACTTC. Translation: CASSPLGTEETQYF. The chain links TRBV27 to TRBJ2-5; TRBD1 matches at 7 bases. The germline V gene has CDR1 MNHEY and CDR2 SMNVEV (reference sequence). The ends lost 5 bases at V and 3 bases at J; junction bases unmatched: 6. The CDR3 contains 14 residues.